These T cell receptor beta chains were read from a single sample in a study of blood T cell repertoires in COVID-19. Method: immunoSEQ multiplex PCR; TCRdb's copy keeps in-frame clones and lacks some. In the table there are 300,000 to 450,000 clones, about 89% of which are singletons. Sequencing used peripheral blood. These receptors were collected from a woman aged 60-75 years with COVID-19, enrolled during active disease. CDR3s include the opening cysteine and the closing phenylalanine or tryptophan. A D gene is named only where the DNA matches it firmly. Clone size is shown for a subset of rows, as once, few, many or a class of expanded clone.

clone size: .
J gene: TRBJ1-4
V gene: TRBV21-1
D gene: .
CDR3 DNA: TGTGCCAGCAGCACCCGGGTGGGACTAAAGGATGAAAAACTGTTTTTT
CDR3 protein: CASSTRVGLKDEKLFF

clone size: .
J gene: TRBJ1-2
V gene: TRBV6-5
D gene: .
CDR3 DNA: TGTGCCAGCAGGAAGGCAGCGAACTATGGCTACACCTTC
CDR3 protein: CASRKAANYGYTF

clone size: .
J gene: TRBJ2-2
V gene: TRBV19
D gene: TRBD1
CDR3 DNA: TGTGCCAGTAGACGGACAGGGAATGCGAACACCGGGGAGCTGTTTTTT
CDR3 protein: CASRRTGNANTGELFF

clone size: .
J gene: TRBJ2-3
V gene: TRBV7-9
D gene: TRBD1
CDR3 DNA: TGTGCCAGCAGCCGACAGGGGGCCACAGATACGCAGTATTTT
CDR3 protein: CASSRQGATDTQYF

clone size: .
J gene: TRBJ1-2
V gene: TRBV2
D gene: .
CDR3 DNA: TGTGCCAGTATGGGGGCCCCATCCGGCTATGGCTACACCTTC
CDR3 protein: CASMGAPSGYGYTF

clone size: .
J gene: TRBJ2-7
V gene: TRBV28
D gene: .
CDR3 DNA: TGTGCCAGCAGTTCCGACAGCTACGAGCAGTACTTC
CDR3 protein: CASSSDSYEQYF

clone size: .
J gene: TRBJ1-1
V gene: TRBV28
D gene: TRBD1
CDR3 DNA: TGTGCCAGCAGTCCCAGGGGACAGGCGAACACTGAAGCTTTCTTT
CDR3 protein: CASSPRGQANTEAFF

clone size: .
J gene: TRBJ2-2
V gene: TRBV2
D gene: .
CDR3 DNA: TGTGCCAGCAGTGAAGCGCGACTCGGGGAGCTGTTTTTT
CDR3 protein: CASSEARLGELFF

clone size: .
J gene: TRBJ1-5
V gene: TRBV5-5
D gene: TRBD1
CDR3 DNA: TGTGCCAGCAGCTCCGGGACAGGCCGCAATCAGCCCCAGCATTTT
CDR3 protein: CASSSGTGRNQPQHF

clone size: .
J gene: TRBJ2-3
V gene: TRBV7-3
D gene: TRBD2
CDR3 DNA: TGTGCCAGCAGCTTCTTAGCGGGGGGCCCAGATACGCAGTATTTT
CDR3 protein: CASSFLAGGPDTQYF

clone size: .
J gene: TRBJ1-2
V gene: TRBV3-1/TRBV3-2
D gene: .
CDR3 DNA: TGTGCCAGCAGCCAAGTGGAGGGAGGCTATGGCTACACCTTC
CDR3 protein: CASSQVEGGYGYTF

clone size: .
J gene: TRBJ2-7
V gene: TRBV11-2
D gene: TRBD2
CDR3 DNA: TGTGCCAGCAGCTTTTTACTAGCGGGGGTTAGCGAGCAGTACTTC
CDR3 protein: CASSFLLAGVSEQYF

clone size: .
J gene: TRBJ2-1
V gene: TRBV19
D gene: TRBD2
CDR3 DNA: TGTGCCAGTAGTACAGGGGGTGAAAGCGGGGGGTACAATGAGCAGTTCTTC
CDR3 protein: CASSTGGESGGYNEQFF

clone size: .
J gene: TRBJ2-1
V gene: TRBV5-4
D gene: TRBD2
CDR3 DNA: TGTGCCAGCAGCTTTTTAGCGGGGGGCAACAATGAGCAGTTCTTC
CDR3 protein: CASSFLAGGNNEQFF

clone size: .
J gene: TRBJ1-3
V gene: TRBV2
D gene: .
CDR3 DNA: TGTGCCAGCATCCGGTCACAGACCGTGAGCTCTGGAAACACCATATATTTT
CDR3 protein: CASIRSQTVSSGNTIYF

clone size: .
J gene: TRBJ1-2
V gene: TRBV27
D gene: .
CDR3 DNA: TGTGCCAGCAGTCCCAGGGGTCTATCGGAGGCTAACTATGGCTACACCTTC
CDR3 protein: CASSPRGLSEANYGYTF

clone size: once
J gene: TRBJ1-2
V gene: TRBV6-5
D gene: .
CDR3 DNA: TGTGCCAGCACCCCCCAGGGCCATAACTATGGCTACACCTTC
CDR3 protein: CASTPQGHNYGYTF

clone size: .
J gene: TRBJ1-2
V gene: TRBV6-5
D gene: .
CDR3 DNA: TGTGCCAGCAGTTACTCGCCCCAGGGCGACTATGGCTACACCTTC
CDR3 protein: CASSYSPQGDYGYTF

clone size: .
J gene: TRBJ1-1
V gene: TRBV5-8
D gene: TRBD1
CDR3 DNA: TGTGCCAGCAGGACGAGGGGGCTGAACACTGAAGCTTTCTTT
CDR3 protein: CASRTRGLNTEAFF

clone size: .
J gene: TRBJ2-7
V gene: TRBV5-1
D gene: .
CDR3 DNA: TGCGCCTCATGGGCCAACCTCTCCTACGAGCAGTACTTC
CDR3 protein: CASWANLSYEQYF

clone size: .
J gene: TRBJ1-6
V gene: TRBV3-1/TRBV3-2
D gene: .
CDR3 DNA: TGTGCCAGCAGCCAAGAGATGGGCCATAATTCACCCCTCCACTTT
CDR3 protein: CASSQEMGHNSPLHF

clone size: .
J gene: TRBJ1-2
V gene: TRBV4-1
D gene: TRBD1
CDR3 DNA: TGCGCCAGCAGCCAAGACGTGGGGCAGGGGGCCCTGGGGGGCTACACCTTC
CDR3 protein: CASSQDVGQGALGGYTF

clone size: once
J gene: TRBJ2-1
V gene: TRBV28
D gene: TRBD1
CDR3 DNA: TGTGCCAGCAGGCGACAGGGAATGGGCCACAATGAGCAGTTCTTC
CDR3 protein: CASRRQGMGHNEQFF

clone size: once
J gene: TRBJ1-4
V gene: TRBV2
D gene: TRBD1
CDR3 DNA: TGTGCCAGCAGCATTACACAGGGGGCTGAAAAACTGTTTTTT
CDR3 protein: CASSITQGAEKLFF

clone size: .
J gene: TRBJ2-5
V gene: TRBV7-8
D gene: TRBD1
CDR3 DNA: TGTGCCAGTAACAGGGGGAGTGGGGAGACCCAGTACTTC
CDR3 protein: CASNRGSGETQYF

clone size: .
J gene: TRBJ1-1
V gene: TRBV18
D gene: .
CDR3 DNA: TGTGCCAGCTCACCGACTATAGGGTACACTGAAGCTTTCTTT
CDR3 protein: CASSPTIGYTEAFF

clone size: .
J gene: TRBJ1-2
V gene: TRBV29-1
D gene: TRBD1
CDR3 DNA: TGCAGCGTTGAAGGGGACAGGGGACTTGGCTACACCTTC
CDR3 protein: CSVEGDRGLGYTF

clone size: .
J gene: TRBJ1-1
V gene: TRBV28
D gene: TRBD1
CDR3 DNA: TGTGCCAGCAGTTTAGGGACAGCCCTCAACACTGAAGCTTTCTTT
CDR3 protein: CASSLGTALNTEAFF

clone size: .
J gene: TRBJ1-2
V gene: TRBV27
D gene: .
CDR3 DNA: TGTGCCAGCAGTTCCCCCCCCCGGGGATATGGCTACACCTTC
CDR3 protein: CASSSPPRGYGYTF

clone size: .
J gene: TRBJ2-1
V gene: TRBV5-1
D gene: TRBD2
CDR3 DNA: TGCGCCAGCAGCTCCTTTACTAGCGGGTCGTACAATGAGCAGTTCTTC
CDR3 protein: CASSSFTSGSYNEQFF

clone size: .
J gene: TRBJ1-2
V gene: TRBV5-6
D gene: .
CDR3 DNA: TGTGCCAGCAGCTTAACAGGGAGTGGCTACACCTTC
CDR3 protein: CASSLTGSGYTF

clone size: .
J gene: TRBJ1-1
V gene: TRBV19
D gene: .
CDR3 DNA: TGTGCCAGTAGTATGCGCTCAGGGGCAAACACTGAAGCTTTCTTT
CDR3 protein: CASSMRSGANTEAFF

clone size: .
J gene: TRBJ1-1
V gene: TRBV2
D gene: .
CDR3 DNA: TGTGCCAGCAGTAATTCAGGGGTGAAGAACACTGAAGCTTTCTTT
CDR3 protein: CASSNSGVKNTEAFF

clone size: once
J gene: TRBJ2-2
V gene: TRBV6-2/TRBV6-3
D gene: TRBD2
CDR3 DNA: TGTGCCAGCAGTTTCTTAGCGGGGGGCCCCACCGGGGAGCTGTTTTTT
CDR3 protein: CASSFLAGGPTGELFF

clone size: once
J gene: TRBJ2-5
V gene: TRBV6-6
D gene: .
CDR3 DNA: TGTGCCAGCAGCCCGCAAGAGACCCAGTACTTC
CDR3 protein: CASSPQETQYF

clone size: .
J gene: TRBJ1-2
V gene: TRBV28
D gene: .
CDR3 DNA: TGTGCCAGCAGTTTCCCTGGGGGGGCTAGTGGCTACACCTTC
CDR3 protein: CASSFPGGASGYTF

clone size: .
J gene: TRBJ2-3
V gene: TRBV10-3
D gene: .
CDR3 DNA: TGTGCCACCCTAGCTCCTAGCACAGATACGCAGTATTTT
CDR3 protein: CATLAPSTDTQYF